This T cell receptor beta chain was obtained from a study of blood T cell repertoires in COVID-19. The overall study: Acute and convalescent COVID-19 samples came from the United States, Italy and Spain. Sample material is recorded as cDNA or gDNA derived from T cells, B-cell-depleted T cells, or PBMCs.

In the original workflow: Researchers report that nucleated cell counts were estimated from reference gene primer amplification. Using immunoSEQ multiplex PCR, the repertoire was profiled, and TCRdb retains in-frame clones only, with some absent. The V and J calls and the clone size are those of that table, but D and trimming were determined from the DNA. The table includes some 80,000 clones, about 87% detected once. The CDR3 contains 15 residues. The sample comprised peripheral blood. This chain links TRBV21-1 with TRBJ2-7; the table gives TRBD2 as D, unverified against the DNA. TRBV21-1 counts as a pseudogene. The sequence came from a man older than 75 with active or convalescent COVID-19. The chain's CDR3 is CASSKGSASGYEQYV. In DNA, the CDR3 is TGTGCCAGCAGCAAAGGGTCAGCCTCCGGGTACGAGCAGTACGTC.